Below, 10 T cell receptor beta chains from the same sample are listed, as sequenced in a study of blood T cells in healthy people across ages (dated by TCRdb to about 2015). Libraries were constructed by 5' RACE. Sequencer: Illumina HiSeq 2500. A second 7 to 11 cycle PCR used a sample-barcoded 5' primer and a J-beta primer mix. Through fastp at Q25 and MiXCR, TCRdb rebuilt clones from the public reads, retaining in-frame beta chains. Identical CDR3 proteins give one entry, which carries the most common genes and DNA. For this sample there are about a million distinct CDR3 sequences; roughly half appear just once. Clones ranked in the top ten supply about 21% of the sample. The sample taken for sequencing was blood. The receptors shown here come from a woman in her sixties in good health.

This clonotype was seen a few times. V usage is TRBV6-2 or TRBV6-3 and J usage is TRBJ2-7; 11 bases are a match to TRBD2. After removal of 6 bases from V and 3 bases from J, the junction contained 7 bases not matched to a gene. The CDR3 extends over 15 amino acids. Germline lookup yields CDR1 MNHEY and CDR2 SVGEGT. The DNA for the CDR3 is TGTGCCAGCAGACTAACTAGCGGGAGTTTCTACGAGCAGTACTTC. Its translation: CASRLTSGSFYEQYF.

The chain joins TRBV27 to TRBJ1-3; D remains ambiguous. Germline CDR1 reads MNHEY; CDR2 reads SMNVEV (reference sequence). The CDR3 is made up of 15 amino acids. V dropped 2 bases and J dropped 0 bases, with 8 bases sitting between them. CDR3 sequence reads: CASSLSSSSGNTIYF. CDR3 bases: TGTGCCAGCAGTTTAAGTTCCAGCTCTGGAAACACCATATATTTT.

J is TRBJ2-5 and V is TRBV27; TRBD1 is a possible D gene (6 bases). The closer fit of TRBJ2-7 to the DNA end suggests the J call may be wrong. The CDR3 is 15 amino acids. Germline lookup yields CDR1 MNHEY and CDR2 SMNVEV (reference sequence). The CDR3 coding sequence is TGTGCCAGCAGTTTAAAGGGGGTCCCTCCCTACGAGCAGTACTTC. It specifies CASSLKGVPPYEQYF.

The chain joins TRBV9 to TRBJ1-1; 7 bases agree with TRBD1. The CDR3 runs 14 residues. Looked up from germline, CDR1 is SGDLS and CDR2 is YYNGEE. After removal of 2 bases from V and 5 bases from J, the junction contained 6 bases not matched to a gene. CDR3 residues: CASSVRQGGTEAFF. CDR3 DNA sequence: TGTGCCAGCAGCGTTAGACAGGGAGGGACTGAAGCTTTCTTT. The full variable domain, with the rest looked up from reference TRBV9 and TRBJ1-1, is DSGVTQTPKHLITATGQRVTLRCSPRSGDLSVYWYQQSLDQGLQFLIQYYNGEERAKGNILERFSAQQFPDLHSELNLSSLELGDSALYFCASSVRQGGTEAFFGQGTRLTVV.

This rearrangement joins TRBV18 to TRBJ1-4; no firm D call. V shed 5 bases and J shed 8 bases, with 18 bases lying between them. Germline V gene sequence: CDR1 KGHSH, CDR2 LQKENI. This CDR3 region has 15 residues. CDR3 region: CASSSGPSRWEKLFF. CDR3 in DNA: TGTGCCAGCTCATCAGGACCCTCCCGCTGGGAAAAACTGTTTTTT.

This clonotype turned up a few times. This chain links TRBV10-3 with TRBJ2-3; D may be TRBD2 (5 bases). Germline CDR1 and CDR2: ENHRY and SYGVKD. Trimming took off 0 bases at V and 14 bases at J, with 9 bases between the two ends. The CDR3 covers 11 residues. The CDR3 bases are TGTGCCATCAGTGAGTCAGGAGGCCCGTATTTT. Amino acids: CAISESGGPYF.

This clonotype was recorded a few times. The chain is built from TRBV10-3 and TRBJ2-7, with TRBD1 as a possible D gene (6 bases). Germline V gene sequence: CDR1 ENHRY, CDR2 SYGVKD. This CDR3 contains 15 residues. Trimming stripped 7 bases from V and 1 base from J, with 17 bases between. CDR3 bases: TGTGCCATCAAACCGGGACAAGTACCTTCCTACGAGCAGTACTTC. Amino acids: CAIKPGQVPSYEQYF.

The rearrangement joins TRBV3-1 to TRBJ2-1; D call uncertain. The CDR3 has 15 amino acids. Trimming took off 2 bases at V and 5 bases at J, with 13 bases between the two ends. Germline assignment: CDR1 LGHDT and CDR2 YNNKEL (reference sequence). The CDR3 sequence: CASSQSVGPHNEQFF. In DNA, the CDR3 is TGTGCCAGCAGCCAAAGTGTCGGGCCCCACAATGAGCAGTTCTTC.

The chain is built from TRBV15 and TRBJ1-4; the match to TRBD1 covers 8 bases. The V and J ends lost 5 bases and 6 bases, in that order; junction bases with no gene match: 8. The CDR3 is 15 residues long. Germline CDR1 reads LNHNV; CDR2 reads YYDKDF (reference sequence). For the CDR3, the DNA is TGTGCCACCAGCTGGGCAGGGGGCGCATATGAAAAACTGTTTTTT. This sequence encodes CATSWAGGAYEKLFF.

This chain connects TRBV7-3 to TRBJ2-5, with D possibly TRBD2 on 6 matching bases. The CDR3 extends over 15 amino acids. Germline values: CDR1 SGHTA, CDR2 FQGTGA. V was pared by 1 base and J by 3 bases, with 12 bases between. This CDR3 reads CASSLRGGREETQYF. CDR3 coding DNA: TGTGCCAGCAGCTTAAGGGGAGGCAGGGAAGAGACCCAGTACTTC.